The entry that follows covers one T cell receptor beta chain sequence. The antigen remains undetermined. This entry is derived from a study of T cells in localized non-small cell lung cancer. Findings and limits, study-wide: It was uninvolved adjacent lung that showed the highest T cell clonality, exceeding tumor. Heterogeneity remains possible, as sequencing covered one tumor region only. Longer overall survival was seen with higher T cell density measured in blood.

Clones were sequenced by immunoSEQ multiplex PCR, and TCRdb holds only the in-frame ones, with some missing. Of roughly 2,300 clones detected, 20% to 30% appear once; the ten largest clones hold roughly 20%. This CDR3 has 14 residues. Trimming left V 2 bases short and J 0 bases short, with 9 bases between. The germline CDR1 and CDR2 sequences are SQVTM and ANQGSEA. Atypia-free lung next to the tumor was sampled at least 2 cm from its margin. The source material was normal lung tissue next to the tumor, sampled before any cancer treatment. The chain recombines TRBV29-1 with TRBJ2-3; the D call may be TRBD1 or TRBD2 (5 bases each). This receptor was obtained from a man aged 35 to 70 with stage II squamous cell lung carcinoma. CDR3 coding DNA: TGCAGCGTTGAATCAGGGACGAGCACAGATACGCAGTATTTT. Residues: CSVESGTSTDTQYF.